A selection of T cell receptor beta chains follows, all from one sample in a study of T cell clones after liver transplantation. Method: immunoSEQ multiplex PCR; TCRdb's copy keeps in-frame clones and lacks some. The repertoire holds 85,000 to 130,000 clones, approximately 78% seen once, with 0.8% to 1% in the top ten. The sequences come from CD4+ T cells from blood, collected before liver transplant. These TCRs come from a human donor who received a liver transplant. The CDR3 runs from the conserved cysteine through the conserved F or W. The D gene is left open where the match is weak. Only part of the rows carry a size: once, few, many, or a class if the clone is expanded.

>13|TRBJ1-1|.|TRBV4-3|.
TGCGCCAGCAGCCAAGATCTCGGGACTGAAGCTTTCTTT
CASSQDLGTEAFF
>15|TRBJ1-6|once|TRBV7-3|.
TGTGCCAGCAGCTTAGAGGGCAGTTATAATTCACCCCTCCACTTT
CASSLEGSYNSPLHF
>14|TRBJ2-1|few|TRBV19|.
TGTGCCAGTAGTAATCCGGGGGAGAAAAATGAGCAGTTCTTC
CASSNPGEKNEQFF
>13|TRBJ1-4|few|TRBV19|.
TGTGCCAGTAGTATGGGGGCTAATGAAAAACTGTTTTTT
CASSMGANEKLFF
>11|TRBJ2-3|.|TRBV11-2|.
TGTGCCAGCAGCTTATGGGGTTGGCAGTATTTT
CASSLWGWQYF
>16|TRBJ2-7|.|TRBV1|.
TGCACCAGCAGCCAAGATAGGCTAGCGGGGGGCTACGAGCAGTACTTC
CTSSQDRLAGGYEQYF
>15|TRBJ2-5|.|TRBV18|.
TGTGCCAGCTCACCACCAGAGGCGGGGATTGAGACCCAGTACTTC
CASSPPEAGIETQYF
>14|TRBJ2-3|.|TRBV4-1|.
TGCGCCAGCAGCCAAGATCCTAGCACAGATACGCAGTATTTT
CASSQDPSTDTQYF
>18|TRBJ2-7|.|TRBV5-1|TRBD2
TGCGCCAGCAGCTTGGGTACCCTAGCGGGAGTCCGCCCCTACGAGCAGTACTTC
CASSLGTLAGVRPYEQYF
>12|TRBJ2-7|.|TRBV2|.
TGTGCCAGCACCCGTAACAGGTACGAGCAGTACTTC
CASTRNRYEQYF
>15|TRBJ2-5|.|TRBV6-1|.
TGTGCCAGCAGTCCCCGGCAGGGGGGGGTTCTGACCCAGTACTTC
CASSPRQGGVLTQYF
>15|TRBJ1-1|.|TRBV5-1|.
TGCGCCAGCAGCCTCAATCGGGGGCAAGGGACTGAAGCTTTCTTT
CASSLNRGQGTEAFF
>16|TRBJ1-3|few|TRBV4-1|.
TGCGCCAGCAGCCAAGGGGCGGATGGGGGGCTTAACACCATATATTTT
CASSQGADGGLNTIYF
>14|TRBJ2-3|once|TRBV5-4|.
TGTGCCAGCAGCTTAGGCGGGGGCACAGATACGCAGTATTTT
CASSLGGGTDTQYF
>14|TRBJ2-7|.|TRBV6-6|.
TGTGCCAGCAACCCGGGACACCGTTCCTCCGAGCAGTACTTC
CASNPGHRSSEQYF
>13|TRBJ1-5|.|TRBV29-1|.
TGCAGCGCGGGGGAGGGGGGTGTGCAGCCCCAGCATTTT
CSAGEGGVQPQHF
>16|TRBJ1-2|.|TRBV5-1|TRBD1
TGCGCCAGCTCAAGGACAGGGCAAGGGGCTAGCTATGGCTACACCTTC
CASSRTGQGASYGYTF
>14|TRBJ1-5|few|TRBV7-9|.
TGTGCCAGCAGCTTACAGGTGTCCGATCAGCCCCAGCATTTT
CASSLQVSDQPQHF
>16|TRBJ1-5|.|TRBV29-1|TRBD1
TGCAGCGTCGCCGGGACAGGGAATCAAGGGAATCAGCCCCAGCATTTT
CSVAGTGNQGNQPQHF
>17|TRBJ1-1|.|TRBV9|TRBD1
TGTGCCAGCAGCGTAGACCCTCCGACAGGGTTGGACACTGAAGCTTTCTTT
CASSVDPPTGLDTEAFF
>14|TRBJ1-6|.|TRBV7-2|TRBD1
TGTGCCAGCAGCTTAACAGGGGAGGGTTCACCCCTCCACTTT
CASSLTGEGSPLHF
>14|TRBJ2-5|.|TRBV18|.
TGTGCCAGCTCACCGACAGGACCAGGGGAGACCCAGTACTTC
CASSPTGPGETQYF
>15|TRBJ2-6|.|TRBV7-3|.
TGTGCCAGCAGCTTGGGTCGCACCGGGGCCAACGTCCTGACTTTC
CASSLGRTGANVLTF
>13|TRBJ1-4|.|TRBV10-1|.
TGCGCCACCTCCGGACAGCTGAATGAAAAACTGTTTTTT
CATSGQLNEKLFF
>14|TRBJ1-4|.|TRBV2|.
TGTGCCAGGCGCGGTGAGGGGGGGAGTGAAAAACTGTTTTTT
CARRGEGGSEKLFF
>13|TRBJ2-2|.|TRBV6-6|.
TGTGCCAGCACCCGGGGGTCCACCGGGGAGCTGTTTTTT
CASTRGSTGELFF
>14|TRBJ1-2|.|TRBV9|TRBD1
TGTGCCAGCAGGGGACAGACCGGTTGGCTTGGCTACACCTTC
CASRGQTGWLGYTF
>17|TRBJ1-4|.|TRBV5-1|.
TGCGCCAGCAGCTTCGGCCAGGGTCAGGGAAATAATGAAAAACTGTTTTTT
CASSFGQGQGNNEKLFF
>15|TRBJ1-1|once|TRBV6-5|TRBD1
TGTGCCAGCAGAGGACAGGGGGCGGGGAACACTGAAGCTTTCTTT
CASRGQGAGNTEAFF
>16|TRBJ1-4|.|TRBV2|TRBD1
TGTGCCACCAACCCGGGACAGGGGGTCCCTGAGGAAAAACTGTTTTTT
CATNPGQGVPEEKLFF
>15|TRBJ1-6|once|TRBV18|.
TGTGCCAGCTCACCTAGGGAAGCCTATAATTCACCCCTCCACTTT
CASSPREAYNSPLHF
>14|TRBJ2-6|.|TRBV11-2|.
TGTGCCAGCACCTGGAGCTCTGGGGCCAACGTCCTGACTTTC
CASTWSSGANVLTF
>15|TRBJ1-2|.|TRBV7-8|.
TGTGCCAGCAGCTTAGTTCAGATGAGCCACGATGGCTACACCTTC
CASSLVQMSHDGYTF
>14|TRBJ2-3|.|TRBV5-1|.
TGCGCCAGCAGCTTGGGAGGGCCCCCAGATACGCAGTATTTT
CASSLGGPPDTQYF
>18|TRBJ1-3|.|TRBV6-1|TRBD1
TGTGCCAGCAGTGTCATGGGTGGGTTAGGGGGCTTTCGAAACACCATATATTTT
CASSVMGGLGGFRNTIYF
>15|TRBJ2-2|.|TRBV7-2|TRBD1
TGTGCCAGCAGCCCGAGGACAGGGAACACCGGGGAGCTGTTTTTT
CASSPRTGNTGELFF
>12|TRBJ2-2|.|TRBV28|.
TGTGCTTCGGAAGGATACACCGGGGAGCTGTTTTTT
CASEGYTGELFF
>13|TRBJ2-5|.|TRBV18|.
TGTGCCAGCTCAAACGGACAGAAAGAGACCCAGTACTTC
CASSNGQKETQYF
>16|TRBJ2-6|.|TRBV5-6|.
TGTGCCAGCAGCCCGAGGTTAGGCCTGGGAGCCAACGTCCTGACTTTC
CASSPRLGLGANVLTF
>16|TRBJ2-5|.|TRBV7-6|.
TGTGCCAGCAGCCCTGAAACGGGACTTATGTCGGGGACCCAGTACTTC
CASSPETGLMSGTQYF
>13|TRBJ1-5|few|TRBV7-2|.
TGTGCCAGCAGCACAAGGGAGGGACAGCCCCAGCATTTT
CASSTREGQPQHF
>14|TRBJ2-1|.|TRBV7-8|TRBD2
TGTGCCAGCAGCCTGGATCGGGGGGTAAGTGAGCAGTTCTTC
CASSLDRGVSEQFF
>15|TRBJ2-1|.|TRBV5-1|TRBD2
TGCGCCAGCAGCTTGGATGGCGGGAGATACAATGAGCAGTTCTTC
CASSLDGGRYNEQFF
>15|TRBJ1-5|.|TRBV18|.
TGTGCCAGCTCACCACTGGCAGGGGGCAATCAGCCCCAGCATTTT
CASSPLAGGNQPQHF
>16|TRBJ1-5|once|TRBV19|.
TGTGCCAGTAGTATAGGACAGAGATTGAGAGATCAGCCCCAGCATTTT
CASSIGQRLRDQPQHF
>12|TRBJ2-5|.|TRBV25-1|.
TGTGCCAGCAGTGATTGGGGTTCGGCCCAGTACTTC
CASSDWGSAQYF
>14|TRBJ2-1|.|TRBV6-1|TRBD1
TGTGCCAGCTGCGGGACAGGGGGATACAATGAGCAGTTCTTC
CASCGTGGYNEQFF
>13|TRBJ2-1|few|TRBV29-1|TRBD1
TGCAGCGTTGAAGATGCAGGGGGCTATGAGCAGTTCTTC
CSVEDAGGYEQFF
>13|TRBJ2-7|.|TRBV28|.
TGTGCCAGCACGGGGCCCCCCTCCTACGAGCAGTACTTC
CASTGPPSYEQYF